This passage covers 5 T cell receptor beta chains from one sample sequenced in a study of T-cell memory formation after mild COVID-19. TCRdb itself ran the 5' RACE reads through MiXCR, one entry per CDR3 protein. The sample has about 240,000 distinct CDR3 sequences, approximately 9% seen once. Material: PBMCs or a T cell subset sorted from them (not recorded which). These receptors all come from a man aged 18 to 35 who had mild COVID-19 (a few samples of this study predate the infection). Cell type and time point are not known.

The gene calls are TRBV24-1 and TRBJ2-2; maybe TRBD2 (5 bases). V lost 3 bases and J 4 bases, leaving 11 bases between the germline ends. CDR1 is KGHDR and CDR2 is SFDVKD in the germline V gene. This CDR3 spans 15 amino acids. CDR3 in amino acids: CATSDAARVTGELFF. The CDR3, as DNA: TGTGCCACCAGTGATGCCGCGAGGGTCACCGGGGAGCTGTTTTTT.

The sample holds a few counts of this clonotype. The genes are TRBV7-8 and TRBJ1-1; possible D gene TRBD1, 5 bases. CDR1 and CDR2 (germline): SGHVS, FQNEAQ. The CDR3 spans 16 residues. The V gene lost 3 bases and the J gene lost 5 bases, with 19 bases spanning the gap. In DNA, the CDR3 is TGTGCCAGCAGCTTCGTGGTCGGGGGGGTCGGGACTGAAGCTTTCTTT. This codes for CASSFVVGGVGTEAFF.

This clonotype was counted at least ten times. The J gene is TRBJ1-2, the V gene TRBV4-3; D gene uncertain. Germline V lookup: CDR1 LGHNA, CDR2 YSLEER. This CDR3 is 15 amino acids long. The ends were cut back, 2 bases at V and 0 bases at J, with 10 bases in the middle. The CDR3 nucleotides are TGCGCCAGCAGCCAACTCGGAGGGACTAACTATGGCTACACCTTC. Translated, it gives CASSQLGGTNYGYTF.

This clonotype was seen repeatedly, ten times or more. The chain links TRBV6-2 or TRBV6-3 to TRBJ2-3; D gene uncertain. Deletions cut 5 bases from V and 8 bases from J, with 11 bases between. CDR1 MNHEY and CDR2 SVGEGT come from the germline V gene. This CDR3 has 12 amino acids. The DNA for the CDR3 is TGTGCCAGCAGTCGGATGTTGGGTACGCAGTATTTT. This codes for CASSRMLGTQYF.

The chain has TRBV20-1 and TRBJ1-5; D might be TRBD1 (5 bases). Trimming left V 1 base short and J 4 bases short, with 11 bases between. The CDR3 length is 14 residues. Germline V gene sequence: CDR1 DFQATT, CDR2 SNEGSKA (reference sequence). The CDR3 loop reads CSARADSLNQPQHF. The CDR3, as DNA: TGCAGTGCTAGAGCCGACAGCCTTAATCAGCCCCAGCATTTT.